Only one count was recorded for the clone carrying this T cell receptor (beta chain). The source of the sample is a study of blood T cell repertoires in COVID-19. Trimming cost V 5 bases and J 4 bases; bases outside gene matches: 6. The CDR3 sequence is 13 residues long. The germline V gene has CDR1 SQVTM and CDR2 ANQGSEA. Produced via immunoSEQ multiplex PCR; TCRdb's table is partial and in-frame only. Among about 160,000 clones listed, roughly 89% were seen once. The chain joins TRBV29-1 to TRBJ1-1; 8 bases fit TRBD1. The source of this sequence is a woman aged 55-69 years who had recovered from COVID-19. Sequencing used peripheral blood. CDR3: CSVWDRRGTEAFF. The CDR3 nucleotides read TGCAGCGTTTGGGACAGGAGGGGCACTGAAGCTTTCTTT.